Below are 22 T cell receptor beta chains sequenced from a single sample in a study of CD8 T cells in Susac syndrome. A quantity of about 0.5 to 1 ug RNA underwent reverse transcription using random hexamers. TCRdb independently ran MiXCR on the immunoSEQ multiplex PCR reads; one entry per CDR3 protein. There are 160,000 or so distinct CDR3 sequences in the sample; approximately 94% occur only once, and 0.085% to 0.095% lies in the top ten. Sequenced: CD4+ T cells from PBMCs. The source is a human donor with multiple sclerosis.

This chain uses TRBV29-1 with TRBJ1-2, with unresolved D. Trimming pared 6 bases from V and 4 bases from J, leaving 18 bases between. This CDR3 has 14 residues. Germline V CDR1 and CDR2: SQVTM, ANQGSEA. CDR3 amino acids: CSVPPPVDGYGYTF. CDR3 in DNA: TGCAGCGTCCCTCCCCCAGTCGACGGCTATGGCTACACCTTC.

This clonotype was seen only once. The gene calls are TRBV4-1 and TRBJ2-7, with D uncertain. The CDR3 is made up of 15 amino acids. The V gene's germline CDR1 is MGHRA and CDR2 YSYEKL. V lost 4 bases and J lost 5, with 18 bases in between. As DNA, the CDR3 is TGCGCCAGCAGCCGTTTGTCCGCCCAAGAGGACGAGCAGTACTTC. As protein: CASSRLSAQEDEQYF.

This clonotype was seen a single time. This chain links TRBV28 with TRBJ2-3; no definite D call. The ends were cut back, 5 bases at V and 5 bases at J, with 14 bases in the middle. The V gene's germline CDR1 is MDHEN and CDR2 SYDVKM. The CDR3 has 14 residues. CDR3 sequence: CASSPTTRRDTQYF. As DNA, the CDR3 is TGTGCCAGCAGTCCGACGACCAGACGAGATACGCAGTATTTT.

V gene TRBV5-6 combines with J gene TRBJ1-2, with 10 nucleotides matching TRBD1. V shed 4 bases, J shed 6 bases, and the junction held 6 bases outside the gene matches. Germline-derived CDR1 and CDR2 are SGHDT and YYEEEE. The CDR3 is 14 amino acids. The CDR3 DNA reads TGTGCCAGCAGCCGTGCCGGGACAGGGGATGGCTACACCTTC. It codes for CASSRAGTGDGYTF.

The V call is TRBV7-2, the J call TRBJ2-3; D gene uncertain. The CDR3 spans 16 residues. V lost 2 bases to trimming and J lost 2 bases, with 14 bases between them. Germline V gene data show CDR1 as SGHTA and CDR2 as FQGNSA. CDR3 sequence (DNA): TGTGCCAGCAGCTTAAGGGTGGGATTGGTCACAGATACGCAGTATTTT. Protein: CASSLRVGLVTDTQYF. The variable domain in full, completed from reference TRBV7-2 and TRBJ2-3, reads GAGVSQSPSNKVTEKGKDVELRCDPISGHTALYWYRQSLGQGLEFLIYFQGNSAPDKSGLPSDRFSAERTGGSVSTLTIQRTQQEDSAVYLCASSLRVGLVTDTQYFGPGTRLTVL.

This rearrangement joins TRBV28 to TRBJ1-4; tentative D call: TRBD1 (6 bases). The germline gives CDR1 MDHEN, CDR2 SYDVKM. V lost 7 bases to trimming and J lost 3 bases, with 15 bases between them. CDR3 length: 15 residues. CDR3 sequence reads: CASIPTGLSNEKLFF. In DNA, the CDR3 is TGTGCCAGCATCCCAACAGGGTTATCTAATGAAAAACTGTTTTTT.

V gene TRBV12-3 or TRBV12-4 combines with J gene TRBJ1-2, with no clear D. Trimming left V 1 base short and J 7 bases short, with 10 bases between. This CDR3 region has 13 residues. The CDR3 DNA follows: TGTGCCAGCAGTTTAGGAACCCCAGCTGGCTACACCTTC. It yields the protein CASSLGTPAGYTF.

The chain combines TRBV30 with TRBJ1-2, with D perhaps matching TRBD1 (6 bases). V dropped 2 bases and J dropped 4 bases, with 17 bases sitting between them. This CDR3 comprises 15 residues. CDR1 and CDR2 (germline): GTSNPN, SVGIG (reference sequence). CDR3 sequence reads: CAWSFPDRNIYGYTF. The CDR3 DNA reads TGTGCCTGGAGTTTCCCGGACAGAAACATCTATGGCTACACCTTC. The variable domain in full, with the rest retrieved from reference TRBV30 and TRBJ1-2, is SQTIHQWPATLVQPVGSPLSLECTVEGTSNPNLYWYRQAAGRGLQLLFYSVGIGQISSEVPQNLSASRPQDRQFILSSKKLLLSDSGFYLCAWSFPDRNIYGYTFGSGTRLTVV.

The chain combines TRBV28 with TRBJ2-1; D may match TRBD1 or TRBD2 (5 bases each). V was trimmed by 5 bases and J by 0 bases, leaving 17 bases between them. This CDR3 region has 17 residues. Germline V gives CDR1 MDHEN, CDR2 SYDVKM. The CDR3 DNA reads TGTGCCAGCAGTCCCCTCCGAGGGGCGAGCTCCTACAATGAGCAGTTCTTC. Protein sequence: CASSPLRGASSYNEQFF.

CDR3 DNA sequence: TGTGCCAGTAGTATGGGGGAGTTGACGAATGAGCAGTTCTTC. It codes for CASSMGELTNEQFF. The rearrangement joins TRBV19 to TRBJ2-1; D is tentatively TRBD1 or TRBD2 (5 bases each). V was shortened by 3 bases and J by 7 bases, with 13 bases between the two germline ends. The CDR3 runs 14 residues. CDR1 and CDR2 (germline): LNHDA, SQIVND (reference sequence).

The chain combines TRBV7-9 with TRBJ1-1; D gene unclear. Trimming removed 1 base at V and 3 bases at J, with 9 bases between. CDR1 is SEHNR, CDR2 FQNEAQ, per germline (reference sequence). The CDR3 extends over 14 amino acids. In DNA form, the CDR3 reads TGTGCCAGCAGCTTAGACATAGAACACACTGAAGCTTTCTTT. Translation: CASSLDIEHTEAFF. Variable domain in full (rest from reference TRBV7-9 and TRBJ1-1): DTGVSQNPRHKITKRGQNVTFRCDPISEHNRLYWYRQTLGQGPEFLTYFQNEAQLEKSRLLSDRFSAERPKGSFSTLEIQRTEQGDSAMYLCASSLDIEHTEAFFGQGTRLTVV.

This clonotype came up once. The chain uses TRBV29-1 and TRBJ1-4; a weak D match, TRBD1 (5 bases). V dropped 7 bases and J dropped 5 bases, with 11 bases sitting between them. Germline V lookup: CDR1 SQVTM, CDR2 ANQGSEA. CDR3 length: 12 amino acids. In nucleotides, the CDR3 is TGCAGCGGGGGGGTGGGGAATGAAAAACTGTTTTTT. Protein product: CSGGVGNEKLFF.

A note on this clonotype: Mismatch with germline at one junction end may stem from a read error. This chain connects TRBV6-6 to TRBJ2-7; a weak D match, TRBD1 (6 bases). Germline CDR1 is MNHNY and CDR2 is SVGAGI (reference sequence). The CDR3 consists of 12 residues. The CDR3, as DNA: TGTGCCAGCACTGTACAGGGTGGGTTAACCAACTTC. This codes for CASTVQGGLTNF.

The chain employs TRBV12-3 or TRBV12-4 and TRBJ2-7, with 8 bases identical to TRBD2. V lost 4 bases, J lost 3 bases, and 8 bases stayed unmatched. There are 15 residues in the CDR3. The CDR3 reads CASSSGVAGYYEQYF. The CDR3 DNA reads as TGTGCCAGCAGTTCCGGAGTAGCGGGGTACTACGAGCAGTACTTC.

The rearrangement links TRBV7-3 to TRBJ1-1, with D unclear. Between the trimmed V and J ends, which lost 9 bases and 1 base, there was a span of 15 bases. In germline, CDR1 is SGHTA, CDR2 FQGTGA. This CDR3 is built from 14 residues. The CDR3 sequence: CARLPGSANTEAFF. The CDR3 DNA reads as TGTGCCAGATTGCCGGGAAGTGCGAACACTGAAGCTTTCTTT.

V gene TRBV3-1 combines with J gene TRBJ2-4; TRBD1 matches 7 bases. The CDR3 consists of 14 residues. CDR1 is LGHDT and CDR2 is YNNKEL in the germline V gene (reference sequence). V was pared by 1 base and J by 7 bases, with 4 bases of the junction left unmatched. CDR3 DNA: TGTGCCAGCAGCCAAGTGGCACAGGGGAACATTCAGTACTTC. It encodes CASSQVAQGNIQYF. The entire variable domain, with the rest obtained from reference TRBV3-1 and TRBJ2-4, is as follows: DTAVSQTPKYLVTQMGNDKSIKCEQNLGHDTMYWYKQDSKKFLKIMFSYNNKELIINETVPNRFSPKSPDKAHLNLHINSLELGDSAVYFCASSQVAQGNIQYFGAGTRLSVL.

This chain links TRBV6-6 with TRBJ2-5; unclear D gene. The CDR3 has 14 amino acids. Germline V lookup: CDR1 MNHNY, CDR2 SVGAGI (reference sequence). V shed 2 bases and J shed 3 bases, with 10 bases lying between them. The CDR3 sequence is CASSYVGKKETQYF. CDR3 nucleotides: TGTGCCAGCAGTTACGTGGGTAAAAAAGAGACCCAGTACTTC.

This clonotype was observed once. The chain joins TRBV2 to TRBJ1-2, with D perhaps TRBD1 (6 bases). The CDR3 consists of 15 residues. Trimming took off 5 bases at V and 0 bases at J, with 13 bases between the two ends. Germline V gene sequence: CDR1 SNHLY, CDR2 FYNNEI. CDR3 sequence: CASSMTRQANYGYTF. CDR3 in DNA: TGTGCCAGCAGTATGACGAGACAGGCTAACTATGGCTACACCTTC.

J is TRBJ1-1 and V is TRBV5-1; the D is unclear. Germline CDR1 and CDR2: SGHRS and YFSETQ. V lost 4 bases, J lost 0 bases, and 16 bases lay in between. The CDR3 contains 16 residues. CDR3 sequence reads: CASSPGPIYLNTEAFF. For the CDR3, the DNA is TGCGCCAGCAGCCCCGGGCCTATCTACCTGAACACTGAAGCTTTCTTT.

This chain connects TRBV4-1 to TRBJ2-7; TRBD1 might be the D (6 bases). V lost 4 bases to trimming and J lost 2 bases, with 21 bases between them. This CDR3 spans 17 amino acids. Germline assignment: CDR1 MGHRA and CDR2 YSYEKL. As DNA, the CDR3 is TGCGCCAGCAGCCCAGGACGTTTGGGGGCTCGGCCCTACGAGCAGTACTTC. It specifies CASSPGRLGARPYEQYF.

The V call is TRBV5-1, the J call TRBJ1-1; no clear D. Germline V gene data show CDR1 as SGHRS and CDR2 as YFSETQ. V was trimmed by 3 bases and J by 0 bases, leaving 9 bases between them. The CDR3 spans 14 residues. The CDR3 nucleotides read TGCGCCAGCAGCTCTCACCGGATGAACACTGAAGCTTTCTTT. This codes for CASSSHRMNTEAFF.

The chain uses TRBV5-1 and TRBJ2-7; D tentatively fits TRBD1 or TRBD2 (5 bases each). Trimming left V 5 bases short and J 2 bases short, with 14 bases between. CDR1 and CDR2 (germline): SGHRS, YFSETQ. The CDR3 has 14 residues. DNA of the CDR3: TGCGCCAGCAGACCCGGGACGGTTCCCTACGAGCAGTACTTC. Translating gives CASRPGTVPYEQYF.